This TCR beta chain is drawn from a study of CD8 T cells in ankylosing spondylitis. Study results and caveats: The authors reported significant enrichment of disease-linked clones in matched ankylosing spondylitis synovial fluid. Earlier authors reported some of these motif variants in reactive arthritis synovial fluid and blood. Seemingly characteristic of ankylosing spondylitis blood was a TCR beta motif consisting of about 8 highly homologous variants.

Germline V gene lookup returns CDR1 DFQATT and CDR2 SNEGSKA (reference sequence). Trimming took 5 bases from V and 8 from J, leaving 19 bases between them. The CDR3 has 14 amino acids. For TCR beta, libraries came from quantitative 5'-RACE with molecular barcodes. TCRdb ran MiXCR on the 5' RACE reads and lists one entry per CDR3 protein. The sample records 450,000 to 550,000 distinct CDR3 sequences, 5.3% being singletons. In this sample, this clonotype turned up many times. Its target is not known. The sequenced sample consisted of blood, either unsorted or a sorted T cell fraction (not recorded which). The rearrangement joins TRBV20-1 to TRBJ2-1; D possibly corresponds to TRBD2 (6 bases). This receptor was taken from a male donor with ankylosing spondylitis. The CDR3 region has the DNA TGCAGTGCTCTCCGGTCGCGGGGTTTCGATGAGCAGTTCTTC. Its translation: CSALRSRGFDEQFF.